The clone carrying this T cell receptor (beta chain) was counted at least ten times. This specimen belongs to a study of blood T cell repertoires in COVID-19. The overall study: Sites across the United States, Italy and Spain contributed samples from acute and convalescent COVID-19.

The CDR3 extends over 15 amino acids. The germline gives CDR1 SNHLY, CDR2 FYNNEI. V trimming: 6 bases; J trimming: 0 bases; junction bases outside the gene matches: 4. Methods used by the authors: Estimated nucleated cell counts came from reference gene primer amplification. TCRdb keeps only in-frame clones here, not all; method: immunoSEQ multiplex PCR. The V and J calls and the clone size are those of that table, but D and trimming were determined from the DNA. Of a few hundred thousand clones listed, over 80% are singletons. This chain uses TRBV2 with TRBJ2-3, with 9 positions matching TRBD2. The TCR was taken from a woman aged 50 to 60 with active or convalescent COVID-19. Sample: peripheral blood. The CDR3 spells CASSGSGRSTDTQYF. The CDR3 coding sequence is TGTGCCAGCAGCGGAAGCGGGAGGAGCACAGATACGCAGTATTTT.